This T cell receptor beta chain was captured by sequencing in a study of T cells expressing NK-cell markers. Study-wide background: Cells sorted as CD3+CD56+NKG2C+, CD3+CD56+NKG2C- and CD3+CD56-NKG2C+ T cells supplied the TCR beta repertoires. Study findings and constraints: Of the CD8+ T cell pool in about 6 donors, roughly 1.0-7.0% was accounted for by dominant NKG2C+ clonotypes.

TCRdb re-called the 5' RACE reads and catalogs CDR3 proteins one per entry, DNA excluded. The sample's table shows about 550,000 distinct CDR3 sequences. A word on this clonotype: Its antigen is unidentified.

The CDR3 is 12 residues long. The germline CDR1 and CDR2 sequences are SGHRS and YFSETQ. This sequence was found in a man in his late teens or twenties in good health. Sequencing was performed on blood T cells: a sorted CD56 or NKG2C T cell subset, CD4+ or CD8+ T cells, or bulk PBMC T cells (not recorded which). This chain connects TRBV5-1 to TRBJ1-3. CDR3 protein: CASSWSGDTIYF.